These 7 T cell receptor beta chains were sequenced from one sample in a study of T cell responses to AZD1222 COVID-19 vaccine. Using immunoSEQ multiplex PCR, the repertoire was profiled, and TCRdb retains in-frame clones only, with some absent. The table has about 140,000 clones, 90% to 95% seen once. Sequenced here: peripheral blood, sampled 28 days after the second AZD1222 dose. The origin of the receptors is an adult who received the AZD1222 COVID-19 vaccine.

The V call is TRBV2, the J call TRBJ2-2, with D hard to call. Between the trimmed V and J ends, which lost 5 bases and 7 bases, there was a span of 14 bases. This CDR3 is built from 14 residues. Germline CDR1 SNHLY, CDR2 FYNNEI. The CDR3, as DNA: TGTGCCAGCAGTAAGACTCTTACGGACGGGGAGCTGTTTTTT. Its translation is CASSKTLTDGELFF.

The rearrangement joins TRBV3-1 (or the pseudogene TRBV3-2) to TRBJ2-5; D gene ambiguous. The ends were cut back, 0 bases at V and 7 bases at J, with 9 bases in the middle. CDR1 LGHDT and CDR2 YNNKEL come from the germline V gene (reference sequence). The CDR3 contains 13 residues. DNA for the CDR3: TGTGCCAGCAGCCAAGAAAGGTACGGGACCCAGTACTTC. As protein: CASSQERYGTQYF.

V gene TRBV29-1 combines with J gene TRBJ1-1; D not certain. Germline V gene sequence: CDR1 SQVTM, CDR2 ANQGSEA. The CDR3 spans 13 residues. V shed 4 bases and J shed 0 bases, with 9 bases lying between them. CDR3 residues: CSVGRRMNTEAFF. Here the CDR3 DNA reads TGCAGCGTTGGTCGGAGGATGAACACTGAAGCTTTCTTT.

This chain joins TRBV2 and TRBJ1-1; tentative D call: TRBD1 (5 bases). CDR1 SNHLY and CDR2 FYNNEI come from the germline V gene. V was trimmed by 3 bases and J by 0 bases, leaving 14 bases between them. The CDR3 runs 16 residues. CDR3 coding DNA: TGTGCCAGCAGTGACAGGTTAAGGGGAATGAACACTGAAGCTTTCTTT. Translated: CASSDRLRGMNTEAFF.

The chain couples TRBV5-1 to TRBJ1-2; TRBD1 agrees at 7 bases. Trimming cost V 0 bases and J 2 bases; bases outside gene matches: 4. The germline V gene encodes CDR1 SGHRS and CDR2 YFSETQ. This CDR3 contains 15 residues. CDR3 DNA: TGCGCCAGCAGCTTGGAGAAGGGGGCGAACTATGGCTACACCTTC. Residues: CASSLEKGANYGYTF.

The chain employs TRBV7-2 and TRBJ2-1; weak D call: TRBD2 (5 bases). The CDR3 sequence is 17 residues long. V gave up 5 bases and J gave up 0 bases, with 17 bases separating them. Germline assignment: CDR1 SGHTA and CDR2 FQGNSA. As DNA, the CDR3 is TGTGCCAGCAGCCGGGCTCCGGGCCGGGGCTCCTACAATGAGCAGTTCTTC. Translated: CASSRAPGRGSYNEQFF.

This chain joins TRBV13 and TRBJ2-1, with D perhaps TRBD2 (6 bases). The V end was cut by 3 bases, the J end by 8 bases, with 11 bases between. Germline CDR1 reads PRHDT; CDR2 reads FYEKMQ (reference sequence). This CDR3 has 13 amino acids. DNA of the CDR3: TGTGCCAGCAGCTTGGTCGGGGGATATGAGCAGTTCTTC. Translated, it gives CASSLVGGYEQFF.